Listed here are 5 T cell receptor beta chains from one sample, sequenced in a study of blood T cell repertoires in COVID-19. The repertoire was sequenced with immunoSEQ multiplex PCR; TCRdb's copy has only in-frame clones and lacks some. Of 90,000 to 120,000 clones in the sample, roughly nine tenths were seen once. The sequencing input was peripheral blood. Receptors originate from a man aged 35-49 years with active or convalescent COVID-19.

The CDR3 reads CASTTGGWESPLHF. CDR3 nucleotides: TGTGCCAGCACCACGGGGGGTTGGGAATCACCCCTCCACTTT. V gene TRBV28 combines with J gene TRBJ1-6, with a possible D match to TRBD1 (5 bases). The V gene lost 7 bases and the J gene lost 10 bases, with 17 bases spanning the gap. The germline V gene encodes CDR1 MDHEN and CDR2 SYDVKM. This CDR3 is 14 amino acids long.

The J gene is TRBJ2-3, the V gene TRBV28; tentative D call: TRBD2 (5 bases). Germline CDR1 and CDR2: MDHEN and SYDVKM. CDR3 length: 16 amino acids. V was clipped by 6 bases and J by 0 bases, with 16 bases between them. CDR3 DNA sequence: TGTGCCAGCAGCTCCCCCGACGGGGTCAGCACAGATACGCAGTATTTT. Translating gives CASSSPDGVSTDTQYF.

This chain links TRBV30 with TRBJ2-1; 8 bases are shared with TRBD2. This CDR3 contains 14 residues. Germline V lookup: CDR1 GTSNPN, CDR2 SVGIG (reference sequence). V lost 2 bases and J lost 6; bases outside the gene matches: 6. This chain's CDR3 is CAWSQSGRVNEQFF. CDR3 nucleotides: TGTGCCTGGAGTCAGAGCGGGAGAGTCAATGAGCAGTTCTTC. Filled out from reference TRBV30 and TRBJ2-1, the complete variable domain reads SQTIHQWPATLVQPVGSPLSLECTVEGTSNPNLYWYRQAAGRGLQLLFYSVGIGQISSEVPQNLSASRPQDRQFILSSKKLLLSDSGFYLCAWSQSGRVNEQFFGPGTRLTVL.

This sequence joins TRBV18 and TRBJ2-7; maybe TRBD2 (5 bases). Germline V CDR1 and CDR2: KGHSH, LQKENI. Trimming shortened V by 3 bases and J by 4 bases, and 7 bases separated the two germline ends. The CDR3 totals 12 residues. The CDR3 spells CASSPEGYEQYF. CDR3 DNA: TGTGCCAGCTCACCTGAGGGATACGAGCAGTACTTC.

V gene TRBV24-1 combines with J gene TRBJ2-5; 8 bases are shared with TRBD2. This CDR3 is 16 amino acids long. Trimming at V came to 3 bases and at J to 5 bases, leaving 10 bases not matched to a gene. The germline V gene has CDR1 KGHDR and CDR2 SFDVKD. Written as DNA, the CDR3 is TGTGCCACCAGTGATACCCTCGGGGGGGTCGGGGAGACCCAGTACTTC. This encodes CATSDTLGGVGETQYF.